The rows below give T cell receptor beta chains drawn from one sample of a study of T cell changes during pregnancy in multiple sclerosis. Assay used: immunoSEQ multiplex PCR; TCRdb lists only in-frame clones, some missing. The sample includes under 70,000 clones, 90% of them seen just once. Source: peripheral blood, taken in the third trimester of pregnancy. These receptors came from a female donor in good health, enrolled as a control in a pregnancy study. Both conserved end residues are part of each CDR3. D genes are given only for firm matches.

cdr3_aa: CASSYSGLAGGYEQYF; cdr3_length: 16; v_call: TRBV6-5; d_call: TRBD2; j_call: NA
cdr3_aa: CASSWGGAGVPYNEQFF; cdr3_length: 17; v_call: TRBV5-4; d_call: TRBD2; j_call: TRBJ2-1
cdr3_aa: CASSSPGQAESNYGYTF; cdr3_length: 17; v_call: TRBV27; d_call: TRBD1; j_call: TRBJ1-2
cdr3_aa: CASSSSRDSYNEQFF; cdr3_length: 15; v_call: TRBV5-1; d_call: TRBD1; j_call: TRBJ2-1
cdr3_aa: CASSLGDRGKETQYF; cdr3_length: 15; v_call: TRBV11-2; d_call: TRBD1; j_call: TRBJ2-5
cdr3_aa: CASSPRGGDYGYTF; cdr3_length: 14; v_call: TRBV5-1; d_call: NA; j_call: TRBJ1-2
cdr3_aa: CASSVSSGLDTEQFF; cdr3_length: 15; v_call: TRBV9; d_call: NA; j_call: TRBJ2-1
cdr3_aa: CASSLSGYNSPLHF; cdr3_length: 14; v_call: TRBV7-9; d_call: NA; j_call: TRBJ1-6
cdr3_aa: CASKGQGAYNSPLHF; cdr3_length: 15; v_call: TRBV19; d_call: TRBD1; j_call: TRBJ1-6
cdr3_aa: CASSGRTSGADNGQFF; cdr3_length: 16; v_call: TRBV9; d_call: TRBD2; j_call: TRBJ2-1
cdr3_aa: CASSIDLALRVNYGYTF; cdr3_length: 17; v_call: TRBV19; d_call: NA; j_call: TRBJ1-2
cdr3_aa: CASSFLAGDTQYF; cdr3_length: 13; v_call: TRBV7-2; d_call: TRBD2; j_call: TRBJ2-3
cdr3_aa: CASSESWFYNEQFF; cdr3_length: 14; v_call: TRBV2; d_call: NA; j_call: TRBJ2-1
cdr3_aa: CASSRGETQYF; cdr3_length: 11; v_call: TRBV5-1; d_call: NA; j_call: TRBJ2-5
cdr3_aa: CASSLGSGGGETQYF; cdr3_length: 15; v_call: TRBV5-4; d_call: TRBD1; j_call: TRBJ2-5
cdr3_aa: CASSDRSIATDTQYF; cdr3_length: 15; v_call: TRBV10-1; d_call: NA; j_call: TRBJ2-3
cdr3_aa: CASSAPGSVGELFF; cdr3_length: 14; v_call: TRBV6-6; d_call: NA; j_call: TRBJ2-2
cdr3_aa: CAWNLWGSQYEQYF; cdr3_length: 14; v_call: TRBV30; d_call: NA; j_call: TRBJ2-7
cdr3_aa: CASSLGGGLNTGELFF; cdr3_length: 16; v_call: TRBV27; d_call: TRBD2; j_call: TRBJ2-2
cdr3_aa: CASSERLGGVGGNTIYF; cdr3_length: 17; v_call: TRBV2; d_call: NA; j_call: TRBJ1-3
cdr3_aa: CASSYSTGIGYTF; cdr3_length: 13; v_call: TRBV6-5; d_call: NA; j_call: TRBJ1-2
cdr3_aa: CSVVIAVSSYEQYF; cdr3_length: 14; v_call: TRBV29-1; d_call: NA; j_call: TRBJ2-7
cdr3_aa: CASQMDRGRDEQFF; cdr3_length: 14; v_call: TRBV19; d_call: TRBD1; j_call: TRBJ2-1
cdr3_aa: CAWSDRGRDTEAFF; cdr3_length: 14; v_call: TRBV30; d_call: TRBD1; j_call: TRBJ1-1